The clone carrying this TCR beta chain was picked up a small number of times. Its antigen is currently unknown. A much larger clone lies one base from this, so it may be a read error. This record comes from a study of regulatory T cells in long-lasting Graves disease. Germline CDR1 MNHNS, CDR2 SASEGT. The length of the CDR3 is 14 residues. Study-level results: Persistent disease samples used TRBV28, TRBJ1-2 and TRBJ2-5 preferentially.

Stated time point: newly diagnosed GD, antithyroid drugs for less than 3 months. With RNA extracted from PBMCs as input, the TCR library was made. According to the study, TCR beta libraries were built with iRepertoire HTBI primers and CDR3-region Arm-PCR. TCRdb fed the multiplex PCR reads into MiXCR, producing one record per CDR3 protein. The sample lists 350,000 to 450,000 distinct CDR3 sequences; approximately 15% were seen once. This sample also appeared in a second study, on T cells in Graves' hyperthyroidism and ophthalmopathy. That paper notes: With the HTBI primer set, the TCR CDR3 went through a first round of RT-PCR.

The material sequenced was peripheral blood mononuclear cells (PBMCs), taken at new diagnosis, from a patient treated with antithyroid drugs. The chain links TRBV6-1 to TRBJ2-1; TRBD2 aligns across 10 bases. The origin of this receptor is a man aged 35-49 years with Graves disease. The CDR3 spells CASRGLASYNERFF. The DNA of the CDR3 is TGTGCCAGCAGGGGACTAGCGTCCTACAATGAGCGGTTCTTC.